This T cell receptor (beta chain) was observed in a study of T cell responses to AZD1222 COVID-19 vaccine. Findings of the study overall: Repertoire samples came only from after the peak T cell response. Reportedly, nearly half the spike-specific TCRs target unmutated variant regions.

Germline assignment: CDR1 SGDLS and CDR2 YYNGEE. The CDR3 is 14 amino acids. The ends were cut back, 4 bases at V and 3 bases at J, with 12 bases in the middle. The repertoire was sequenced with immunoSEQ multiplex PCR; TCRdb's copy has only in-frame clones and lacks some. In the table there are around 140,000 clones, approximately 89% of which are singletons. Second-dose timings of about 4 or about 12 weeks were pooled. Details on this clone: What it binds is not known.

The sequence derives from an adult who received the AZD1222 COVID-19 vaccine. This rearrangement joins TRBV9 to TRBJ2-3; perhaps TRBD1 as D (6 bases). Sequencing used peripheral blood, obtained 28 days after the second AZD1222 dose. The CDR3 DNA follows: TGTGCCAGCAGCCCAGGGACATCGACAGATACGCAGTATTTT. Protein sequence: CASSPGTSTDTQYF.